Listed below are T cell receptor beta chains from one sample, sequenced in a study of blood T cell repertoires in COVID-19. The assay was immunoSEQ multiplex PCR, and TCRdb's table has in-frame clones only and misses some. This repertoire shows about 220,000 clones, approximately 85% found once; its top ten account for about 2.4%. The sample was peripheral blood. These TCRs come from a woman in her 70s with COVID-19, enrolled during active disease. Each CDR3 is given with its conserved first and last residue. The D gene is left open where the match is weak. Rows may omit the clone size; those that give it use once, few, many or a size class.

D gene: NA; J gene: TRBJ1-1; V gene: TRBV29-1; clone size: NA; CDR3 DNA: TGCAGCGTCGTGCCCCAGGCGACTGAAGCTTTCTTT; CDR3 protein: CSVVPQATEAFF
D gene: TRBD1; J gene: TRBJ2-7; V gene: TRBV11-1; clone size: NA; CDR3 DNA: TGTGCCAGCAGCTCCTTGACAGGGGTGACGTACGAGCAGTACTTC; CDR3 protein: CASSSLTGVTYEQYF
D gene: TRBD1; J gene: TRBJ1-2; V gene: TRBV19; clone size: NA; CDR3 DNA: TGTGCCAGTAGTATAATGGGACAGGGATCCTATGGCTACACCTTC; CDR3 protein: CASSIMGQGSYGYTF
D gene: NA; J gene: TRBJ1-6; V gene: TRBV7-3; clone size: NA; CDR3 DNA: TGTGCCAGCAGCTTAACGGACTCACCTAATTCACCCCTCCACTTT; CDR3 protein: CASSLTDSPNSPLHF
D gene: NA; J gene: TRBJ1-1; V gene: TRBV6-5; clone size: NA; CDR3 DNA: TGTGCCAGCAGTTCCCCTAGGACAGAGAACACTGAAGCTTTCTTT; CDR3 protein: CASSSPRTENTEAFF
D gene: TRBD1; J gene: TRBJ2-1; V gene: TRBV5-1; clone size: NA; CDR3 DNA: TGCGCCAGCAGCCTCCGGACAGGGGTGGGCAATGAGCAGTTCTTC; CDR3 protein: CASSLRTGVGNEQFF
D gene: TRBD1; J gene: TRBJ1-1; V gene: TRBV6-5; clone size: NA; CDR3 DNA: TGTGCCAGCACGACGGGACAGCCGAACACTGAAGCTTTCTTT; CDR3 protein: CASTTGQPNTEAFF
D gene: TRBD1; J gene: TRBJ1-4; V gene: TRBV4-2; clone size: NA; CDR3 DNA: TGTGCCAGCAGCCAAGAAGCGGTTGGGGCAGGGGGTGAAAAACTGTTTTTT; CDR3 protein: CASSQEAVGAGGEKLFF
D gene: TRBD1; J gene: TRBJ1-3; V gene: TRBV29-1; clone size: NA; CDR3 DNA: TGCAGCGTTGAAGTCTTGGGACAGGGGGCTGGAAACACCATATATTTT; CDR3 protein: CSVEVLGQGAGNTIYF
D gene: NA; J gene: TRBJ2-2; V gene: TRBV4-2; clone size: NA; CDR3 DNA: TGTGCCAGCAGCCAAGGTTACGGCACCGGGGAGCTGTTTTTT; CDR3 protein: CASSQGYGTGELFF
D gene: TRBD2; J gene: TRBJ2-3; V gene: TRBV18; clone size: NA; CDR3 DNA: TGTGCCAGCTTAGCGGGGGGCACAGATACGCAGTATTTT; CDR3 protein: CASLAGGTDTQYF
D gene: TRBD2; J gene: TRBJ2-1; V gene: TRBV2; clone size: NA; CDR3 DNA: TGTGCCAGCAAGTGGGGTAGACTAGCGGGGTCTCCTAGCAATGAGCAGTTCTTC; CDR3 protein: CASKWGRLAGSPSNEQFF
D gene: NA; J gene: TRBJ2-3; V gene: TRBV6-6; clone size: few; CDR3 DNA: TGTGCCAGCAGTTACGCTCAGGCGTCCACAGATACGCAGTATTTT; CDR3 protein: CASSYAQASTDTQYF
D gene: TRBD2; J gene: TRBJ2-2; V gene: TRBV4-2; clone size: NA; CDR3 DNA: TGTGCCAGCAGCCAAGAAGGGAGGGGATTTGACGGGGAGCTGTTTTTT; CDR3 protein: CASSQEGRGFDGELFF
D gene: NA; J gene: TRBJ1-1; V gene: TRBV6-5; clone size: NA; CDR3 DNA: TGTGCCAGCAGTTACTCAGGGGCCGTAAGGGAAGCTTTCTTT; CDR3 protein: CASSYSGAVREAFF
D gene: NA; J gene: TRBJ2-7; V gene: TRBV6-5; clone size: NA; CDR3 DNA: TGTGCCAGCAGTTACTCGTCTAGCTACGAGCAGTACTTC; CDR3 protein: CASSYSSSYEQYF
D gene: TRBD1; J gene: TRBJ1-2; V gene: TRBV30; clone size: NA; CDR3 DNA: TGTGCCTGGGCTCGACAGGGCCACCATGGCTACACCTTC; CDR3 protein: CAWARQGHHGYTF
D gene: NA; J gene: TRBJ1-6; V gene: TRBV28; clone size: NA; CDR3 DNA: TGTGCCAGCAGTCCCCCCGTCGGGAGGTATTCACCCCTCCACTTT; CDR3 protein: CASSPPVGRYSPLHF
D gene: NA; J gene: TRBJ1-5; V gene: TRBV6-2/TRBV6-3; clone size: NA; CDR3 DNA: TGTGCCAGCAGCACAGGGATGGCTCAGCCCCAGCATTTT; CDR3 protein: CASSTGMAQPQHF
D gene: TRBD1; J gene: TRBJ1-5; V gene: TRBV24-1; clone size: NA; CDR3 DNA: TGTGCCACCAGTGACTCGGGACAGCCAGATCAGCCCCAGCATTTT; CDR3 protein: CATSDSGQPDQPQHF
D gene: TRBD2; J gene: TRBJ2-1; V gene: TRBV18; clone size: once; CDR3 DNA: TGTGCCAGCTCACCTCTAGCGGCTAGCGGGAGTTCCTACAATGAGCAGTTCTTC; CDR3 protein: CASSPLAASGSSYNEQFF
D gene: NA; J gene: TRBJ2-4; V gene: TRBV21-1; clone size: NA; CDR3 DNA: TGTGCCAGCAGCAAATCAGGGATAGCCAAAAACATTCAGTACTTC; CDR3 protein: CASSKSGIAKNIQYF
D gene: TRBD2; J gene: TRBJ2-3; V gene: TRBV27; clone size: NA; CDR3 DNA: TGTGCCAGCAGTTCTCTAGCGGGAGGTAGCACAGATACGCAGTATTTT; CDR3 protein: CASSSLAGGSTDTQYF
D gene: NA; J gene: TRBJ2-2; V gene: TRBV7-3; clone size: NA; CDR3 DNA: TGTGCCAGCAGCTCTGCAGTGCACGGGGAGCTGTTTTTT; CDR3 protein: CASSSAVHGELFF
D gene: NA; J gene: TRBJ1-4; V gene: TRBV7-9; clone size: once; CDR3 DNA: TGTGCCAGCAGCCCCCGGGGGGATAATGAAAAACTGTTTTTT; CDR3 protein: CASSPRGDNEKLFF
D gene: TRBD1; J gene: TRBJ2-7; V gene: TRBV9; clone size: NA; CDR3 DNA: TGTGCCAGCAGCGTAGGGGTGGGACAGGGGCCCTACGAGCAGTACTTC; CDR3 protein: CASSVGVGQGPYEQYF
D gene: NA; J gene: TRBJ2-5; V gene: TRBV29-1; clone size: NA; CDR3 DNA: TGCAGCGTCAGGACAGTTCAAGAGACCCAGTACTTC; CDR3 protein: CSVRTVQETQYF
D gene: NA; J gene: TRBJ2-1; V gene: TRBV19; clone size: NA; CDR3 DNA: TGTGCCAGTAGTGTCAGCGGAGCCAGATCCAATGAGCAGTTCTTC; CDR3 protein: CASSVSGARSNEQFF
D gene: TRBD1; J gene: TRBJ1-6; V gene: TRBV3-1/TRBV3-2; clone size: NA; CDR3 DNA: TGTGCCAGCAGCCAACCTGGACAGGGTGACTCACCCCTCCACTTT; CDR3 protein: CASSQPGQGDSPLHF
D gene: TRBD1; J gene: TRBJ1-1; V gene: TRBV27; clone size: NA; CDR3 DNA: TGTGCCAGCAGTTACACGACAGGGGGCTCGTACACTGAAGCTTTCTTT; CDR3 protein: CASSYTTGGSYTEAFF
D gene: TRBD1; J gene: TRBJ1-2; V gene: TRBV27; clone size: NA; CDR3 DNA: TGTGCCAGCAGTTCACATGGACAGGGTCTTATCTATGGCTACACCTTC; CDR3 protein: CASSSHGQGLIYGYTF
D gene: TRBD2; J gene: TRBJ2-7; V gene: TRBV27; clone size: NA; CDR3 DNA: TGTGCCAACAGTTTACGGGAGGGCTCCTACGAGCAGTACTTC; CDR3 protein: CANSLREGSYEQYF
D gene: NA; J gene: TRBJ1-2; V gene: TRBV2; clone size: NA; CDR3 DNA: TGTGCCAGCACCCGGGTGGGAGGGGGAGGCTACACCTTC; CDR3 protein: CASTRVGGGGYTF
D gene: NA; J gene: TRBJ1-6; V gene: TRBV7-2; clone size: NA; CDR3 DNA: TGTGCCAGCAGCCGGGAAGTAAGCTCCTATAATTCACCCCTCCACTTT; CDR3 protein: CASSREVSSYNSPLHF
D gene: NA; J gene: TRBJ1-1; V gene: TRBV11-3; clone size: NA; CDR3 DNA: TGTGCCAGCTCTCGGGGAGGGGCGGCGGGAGCTTTCTTT; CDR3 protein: CASSRGGAAGAFF
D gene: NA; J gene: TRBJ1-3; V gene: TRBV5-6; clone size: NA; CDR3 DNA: TGTGCCAGCAGTGTGGGAGGGGCCGGAAACACCATATATTTT; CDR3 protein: CASSVGGAGNTIYF
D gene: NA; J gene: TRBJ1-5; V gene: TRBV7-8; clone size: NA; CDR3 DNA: TGTGCCAGCAGCCCGGTAAGCCCGTTAAATCAGCCCCAGCATTTT; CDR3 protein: CASSPVSPLNQPQHF
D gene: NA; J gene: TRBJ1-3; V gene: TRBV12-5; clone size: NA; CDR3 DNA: TGTGCTAGTGGTTTCGGTAGGGGTTTTGGAAACACCATATATTTT; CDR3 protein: CASGFGRGFGNTIYF
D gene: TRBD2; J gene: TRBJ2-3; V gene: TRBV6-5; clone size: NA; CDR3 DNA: TGTGCCAGCAGTTCCGGGACTATGACAGATACGCAGTATTTT; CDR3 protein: CASSSGTMTDTQYF
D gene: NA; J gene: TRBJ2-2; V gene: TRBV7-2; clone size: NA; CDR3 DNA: TGTGCCAGCAGCTTTGGCGGGGCGAACACCGGGGAGCTGTTTTTT; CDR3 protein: CASSFGGANTGELFF
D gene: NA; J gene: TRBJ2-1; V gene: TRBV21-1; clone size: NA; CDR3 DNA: TGTGCCAGCAGCAAAGAGGGGGGACAGGGGCGTCGTAGGCTAAACAATGAGCAGTTCTTC; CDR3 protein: CASSKEGGQGRRRLNNEQFF
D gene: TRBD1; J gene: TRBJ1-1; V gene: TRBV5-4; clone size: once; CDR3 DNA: TGTGCCAGCAGCTTGATCGGACAGGGAAGGAACACTGAAGCTTTCTTT; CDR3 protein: CASSLIGQGRNTEAFF
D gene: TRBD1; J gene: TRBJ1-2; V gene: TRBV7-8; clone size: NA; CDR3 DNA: TGTGCCAGCAGCTTAAAGGTTTGGGACAGGGCGTACTATGGCTACACCTTC; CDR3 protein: CASSLKVWDRAYYGYTF
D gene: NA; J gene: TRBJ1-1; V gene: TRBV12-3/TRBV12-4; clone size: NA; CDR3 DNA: TGTGCCAGCAGTTTTGGGCATCAAGCTTTCTTT; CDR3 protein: CASSFGHQAFF
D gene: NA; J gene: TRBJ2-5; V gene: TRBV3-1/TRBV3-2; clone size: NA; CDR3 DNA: TGTGCCAGCAGCCAACGAGCGGGCCAAGAGACCCAGTACTTC; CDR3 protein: CASSQRAGQETQYF
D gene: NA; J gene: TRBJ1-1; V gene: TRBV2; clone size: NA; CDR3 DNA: TGTGCCAGCAGTAGTACGTATAAGACATTGGGCACTGAAGCTTTCTTT; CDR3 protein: CASSSTYKTLGTEAFF
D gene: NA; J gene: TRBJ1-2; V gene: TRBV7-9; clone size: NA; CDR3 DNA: TGTGCCAGCAGCTCACAGGGAGGGGGAACCTATGGCTACACCTTC; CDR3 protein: CASSSQGGGTYGYTF
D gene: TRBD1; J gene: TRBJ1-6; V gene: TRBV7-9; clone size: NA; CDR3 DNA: TGTGCCAGCAGCCCTCAAGGACAGGGAAGTTCACCCCTCCACTTT; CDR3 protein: CASSPQGQGSSPLHF
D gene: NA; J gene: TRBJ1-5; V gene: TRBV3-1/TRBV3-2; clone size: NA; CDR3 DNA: TGTGCCAGCAGCCAAGGCTACGGGGTAGGAGGACAGCCCCAGCATTTT; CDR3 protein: CASSQGYGVGGQPQHF
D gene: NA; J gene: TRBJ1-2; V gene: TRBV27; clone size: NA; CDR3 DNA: TGTGCCAGCAGTTTTTTGAACAGAAATTATGGCTACACCTTC; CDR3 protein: CASSFLNRNYGYTF
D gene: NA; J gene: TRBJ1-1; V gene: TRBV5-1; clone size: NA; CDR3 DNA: TGCGCCAGCAGCCCGGAGGGGGGGCGCCGGGTGAACACTGAAGCTTTCTTT; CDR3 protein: CASSPEGGRRVNTEAFF
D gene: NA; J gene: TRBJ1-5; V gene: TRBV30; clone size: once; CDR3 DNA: TGTGCCTGGAGTGTAGGATCACAGGTCTATCAGCCCCAGCATTTT; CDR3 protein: CAWSVGSQVYQPQHF